These 29 T cell receptor beta chains were sequenced from one sample in a study of blood T cell repertoires in COVID-19. Method: immunoSEQ multiplex PCR; TCRdb's copy keeps in-frame clones and lacks some. The data contain some 250,000 clones, approximately 83% of them singletons. The specimen was peripheral blood. All receptors come from a woman between 25 and 40 years old who had recovered from COVID-19.

This chain links TRBV12-5 with TRBJ1-3; perhaps TRBD1 as D (6 bases). CDR1 and CDR2 from the germline V gene are LGHNT and FRNRAP. V shed 5 bases and J shed 1 base, with 18 bases lying between them. The CDR3 extends over 17 amino acids. DNA for the CDR3: TGTGCTAGTGGTAAGCTGACAGGTGGGATTTCTGGAAACACCATATATTTT. Its translation is CASGKLTGGISGNTIYF.

With regard to this clone: One junction end does not reproduce the germline sequence, and a read error may be involved. The chain combines TRBV5-1 with TRBJ2-5; 8 bases line up with TRBD1. Germline V gene data show CDR1 as SGHRS and CDR2 as YFSETQ. This CDR3 has 15 amino acids. The CDR3 loop is CASSDSQGAQGTQYF. CDR3 DNA sequence: TGCGCCAGCAGCGATTCGCAGGGGGCCCAAGGGACCCAGTACTTC.

The chain joins TRBV2 to TRBJ2-7; D perhaps matches TRBD1 (8 bases). With 8 bases removed from V and 2 bases from J, the gap between germline ends came to 19 bases. This CDR3 comprises 15 residues. Germline V gene data show CDR1 as SNHLY and CDR2 as FYNNEI. CDR3 loop: CASDRGLTGAYEQYF. The DNA for the CDR3 is TGTGCCAGCGACAGGGGACTAACGGGCGCCTACGAGCAGTACTTC.

V and J are TRBV7-2 and TRBJ1-1, with D unresolved. CDR3 length equals 13 residues. Per germline, CDR1 SGHTA and CDR2 FQGNSA. V was cut by 3 bases and J by 2 bases, with 7 bases left in between. The CDR3 region has the DNA TGTGCCAGCAGCTTGGGCCATAACACTGAAGCTTTCTTT. Protein product: CASSLGHNTEAFF.

The chain has TRBV20-1 and TRBJ2-3, with 9 positions matching TRBD2. Looked up from germline, CDR1 is DFQATT and CDR2 is SNEGSKA (reference sequence). The trim removed 3 bases at V and 2 bases at J, leaving 9 bases unmatched. There are 16 residues in the CDR3. CDR3: CSASRGSGGATDTQYF. In nucleotides, the CDR3 is TGCAGTGCTAGTAGGGGTAGCGGGGGTGCCACAGATACGCAGTATTTT.

The chain's CDR3 is CASSVGSGLVYGYTF. The CDR3 DNA follows: TGTGCCAGCAGCGTTGGCTCAGGGTTGGTCTATGGCTACACCTTC. This chain joins TRBV9 and TRBJ1-2, with D perhaps matching TRBD1 (5 bases). The CDR3 covers 15 residues. The V end was cut by 2 bases, the J end by 4 bases, with 15 bases between. Germline-derived CDR1 and CDR2 are SGDLS and YYNGEE.

In this sample, this clone turned up once. The chain recombines TRBV6-1 with TRBJ2-4; D perhaps matches TRBD2 (5 bases). Trimming removed 1 base at V and 0 bases at J, with 16 bases between. Germline CDR1 reads MNHNS; CDR2 reads SASEGT. The CDR3 length is 18 residues. The chain's CDR3 is CASSEVVGDAVAKNIQYF. CDR3 bases: TGTGCCAGCAGTGAAGTTGTCGGGGATGCTGTAGCCAAAAACATTCAGTACTTC.

V and J are TRBV12-5 and TRBJ1-5; 10 positions agree with TRBD1. CDR3 size: 15 residues. Germline values: CDR1 LGHNT, CDR2 FRNRAP. J was trimmed by 4 bases and V by 5 bases; bases with no gene match: 5. The CDR3 nucleotides are TGTGCTAGTGGTCCCTGGGACAGGGGTAATCAGCCCCAGCATTTT. This codes for CASGPWDRGNQPQHF.

The chain combines TRBV4-3 with TRBJ2-7; possibly TRBD2 for D (6 bases). Germline V gene lookup returns CDR1 LGHNA and CDR2 YSLEER. The ends were cut back, 3 bases at V and 0 bases at J, with 9 bases in the middle. There are 14 residues in the CDR3. The CDR3 DNA reads TGCGCCAGCAGCCAGACGACTAGCTCCTACGAGCAGTACTTC. Its protein product is CASSQTTSSYEQYF.

The rearrangement links TRBV11-2 to TRBJ2-2; 13 nucleotides line up with TRBD2. Losses at the gene ends were 4 bases for V and 5 bases for J; bases not matched to a gene: 7. This CDR3 region has 17 residues. The V gene's germline CDR1 is SGHAT and CDR2 FQNNGV. The DNA of the CDR3 is TGTGCCAGCAGCTCCAGAGTGGGACTAGCGGGGACCGGGGAGCTGTTTTTT. Translating it yields CASSSRVGLAGTGELFF. Looking up the rest from reference TRBV11-2 and TRBJ2-2 gives the full variable domain: EAGVAQSPRYKIIEKRQSVAFWCNPISGHATLYWYQQILGQGPKLLIQFQNNGVVDDSQLPKDRFSAERLKGVDSTLKIQPAKLEDSAVYLCASSSRVGLAGTGELFFGEGSRLTVL.

The rearrangement uses TRBV5-1 and TRBJ2-7; D unclear. V gave up 7 bases and J gave up 2 bases, with 13 bases separating them. In germline, CDR1 is SGHRS, CDR2 YFSETQ. The length of the CDR3 is 13 residues. CDR3 DNA: TGCGCCAGCGCCCACGGTGGAGCCTACGAGCAGTACTTC. Protein product: CASAHGGAYEQYF.

This clone showed up just once. The rearrangement uses TRBV7-2 and TRBJ1-6; D perhaps matches TRBD1 (5 bases). This CDR3 has 14 amino acids. Per germline, CDR1 SGHTA and CDR2 FQGNSA. V lost 1 base and J lost 9, with 10 bases in between. CDR3 coding DNA: TGTGCCAGCAGCTTAGAGGGGATCGGTTCACCCCTCCACTTT. Protein product: CASSLEGIGSPLHF. The full variable domain, in which reference TRBV7-2 and TRBJ1-6 provide the parts outside the CDR3, is GAGVSQSPSNKVTEKGKDVELRCDPISGHTALYWYRQSLGQGLEFLIYFQGNSAPDKSGLPSDRFSAERTGGSVSTLTIQRTQQEDSAVYLCASSLEGIGSPLHFGNGTRLTVT.

J is TRBJ2-1 and V is TRBV5-5; a weak D match, TRBD2 (5 bases). This CDR3 has 15 amino acids. CDR1 and CDR2 (germline): SGHKS, YYEKEE (reference sequence). Between the trimmed V and J ends, which lost 0 bases and 8 bases, there was a span of 15 bases. The CDR3 protein is CASSLDLADGDEQFF. As DNA, the CDR3 is TGTGCCAGCAGCTTGGATTTAGCCGACGGGGATGAGCAGTTCTTC.

In this sample, this clone turned up many times. The V gene is TRBV13, the J gene TRBJ2-7; D is possibly TRBD1 (5 bases). The germline V gene has CDR1 PRHDT and CDR2 FYEKMQ (reference sequence). This CDR3 has 12 amino acids. V dropped 1 base and J dropped 5 bases, with 6 bases sitting between them. Here the CDR3 reads CASSLEQDEQYF. The CDR3, as DNA: TGTGCCAGCAGCTTAGAACAGGACGAGCAGTACTTC.

This rearrangement joins TRBV9 to TRBJ2-1; D not certain. Germline V gives CDR1 SGDLS, CDR2 YYNGEE. There are 15 residues in the CDR3. With 4 bases removed from V and 7 bases from J, the gap between germline ends came to 18 bases. CDR3 amino acids: CASSPLTVLGNEQFF. CDR3 bases: TGTGCCAGCAGCCCCCTTACAGTTTTGGGTAATGAGCAGTTCTTC.

The V call is TRBV4-1, the J call TRBJ1-1; perhaps TRBD1 as D (5 bases). CDR1 is MGHRA and CDR2 is YSYEKL in the germline V gene. The CDR3 spans 14 residues. V lost 1 base, J lost 4 bases, and 10 bases lay in between. CDR3 loop: CASSQVGEVTEAFF. The CDR3 region has the DNA TGCGCCAGCAGCCAAGTAGGGGAGGTCACTGAAGCTTTCTTT.

The chain links TRBV13 to TRBJ2-5; TRBD2 is a possible D gene (6 bases). Germline-derived CDR1 and CDR2 are PRHDT and FYEKMQ (reference sequence). Between the trimmed V and J ends, which lost 5 bases and 0 bases, there was a span of 10 bases. The CDR3 is 14 residues long. The CDR3 sequence: CASSRLADQETQYF. The DNA for the CDR3 is TGTGCCAGCAGCCGATTAGCGGACCAAGAGACCCAGTACTTC.

This chain connects TRBV18 to TRBJ1-1, with 7 bases aligning to TRBD1. The CDR3 spans 15 residues. V dropped 0 bases and J dropped 3; count of bases not matched to a gene: 4. The germline V gene has CDR1 KGHSH and CDR2 LQKENI. The CDR3 bases are TGTGCCAGCTCACCACCAAATACAGGGGACACTGAAGCTTTCTTT. Translated, it gives CASSPPNTGDTEAFF.

The rearrangement joins TRBV3-1 (or the pseudogene TRBV3-2) to TRBJ1-6, with D perhaps TRBD1 (5 bases). Trimming left V 3 bases short and J 6 bases short, with 9 bases between. Per the germline V gene, CDR1 is LGHDT and CDR2 is YNNKEL (reference sequence). The CDR3 has 14 residues. This CDR3 reads CASSHGGTNSPLHF. Here the CDR3 DNA reads TGTGCCAGCAGCCACGGGGGAACTAATTCACCCCTCCACTTT.

The chain is built from TRBV27 and TRBJ2-5; 11 positions agree with TRBD2. The ends lost 5 bases at V and 3 bases at J; junction bases unmatched: 11. CDR1 MNHEY and CDR2 SMNVEV come from the germline V gene (reference sequence). The CDR3 contains 17 residues. The CDR3 loop reads CASSPFTGTSGEETQYF. CDR3 coding DNA: TGTGCCAGCAGTCCCTTTACCGGGACTAGCGGTGAAGAGACCCAGTACTTC.

This clone was counted between two and nine times. The V gene is TRBV10-2, the J gene TRBJ2-7; 10 nucleotides line up with TRBD2. Germline CDR1 and CDR2: WSHSY and SAAADI. The J segment lost 2 bases and the V segment lost 8 bases, leaving 3 bases of the junction unmatched. The CDR3 covers 13 residues. The CDR3 is CASLLAGAYEQYF. The DNA for the CDR3 is TGCGCCAGCCTGCTAGCGGGGGCCTACGAGCAGTACTTC.

The chain employs TRBV6-5 and TRBJ1-1; 8 bases align to TRBD1. The CDR3 spans 14 residues. Germline V gene data show CDR1 as MNHEY and CDR2 as SVGAGI. V shed 5 bases, J shed 0 bases, and the junction held 2 bases outside the gene matches. The CDR3 DNA follows: TGTGCCAGCAGTAAACAGGGGGTGAACACTGAAGCTTTCTTT. Translating it yields CASSKQGVNTEAFF.

CDR3 protein: CASSRLGPRSFQYF. The CDR3 coding sequence is TGTGCCAGCAGCAGACTAGGGCCAAGAAGTTTTCAGTACTTC. This chain joins TRBV6-2 or TRBV6-3 and TRBJ2-4, with a weak D call TRBD2 (6 bases). Germline CDR1 and CDR2: MNHEY and SVGEGT. The CDR3 loop spans 14 amino acids. Trimming shortened V by 6 bases and J by 11 bases, and 20 bases separated the two germline ends.

The chain joins TRBV11-2 to TRBJ2-5; D possibly corresponds to TRBD2 (7 bases). The V end was cut by 6 bases, the J end by 5 bases, with 19 bases between. The germline CDR1 and CDR2 sequences are SGHAT and FQNNGV. The CDR3 runs 15 residues. Here the CDR3 DNA reads TGTGCCAGCAGTATAGGGGGGGTCCAGTTGGAGACCCAGTACTTC. It encodes CASSIGGVQLETQYF.

In regard to this clone: A much more abundant neighbour one base away suggests this may be a read error. V is TRBV6-5 and J is TRBJ1-1; D is unresolved. The CDR3 sequence is 13 residues long. CDR1 and CDR2 from the germline V gene are MNHEY and SVGAGI. Trimming cost V 2 bases and J 0 bases, with 4 bases left between them. The CDR3 here is CASSYKLNTEAFF. CDR3 DNA: TGTGCCAGCAGTTACAAGCTGAACACTGAAGCTTTCTTT.

The J gene is TRBJ2-6, the V gene TRBV27; D perhaps matches TRBD1 (5 bases). CDR3 length: 19 amino acids. The germline V gene encodes CDR1 MNHEY and CDR2 SMNVEV (reference sequence). V was cut by 2 bases and J by 4 bases, with 21 bases left in between. In nucleotides, the CDR3 is TGTGCCAGCAGTTTAGCCATTCAGGGTCGTTCGGAGGGGGCCAACGTCCTGACTTTC. Encoded protein: CASSLAIQGRSEGANVLTF.

This chain uses TRBV4-3 with TRBJ2-1, with D possibly being TRBD2 (5 bases). Trimming took 0 bases from V and 0 from J, leaving 9 bases between them. In germline, CDR1 is LGHNA, CDR2 YSLEER. The CDR3 is made up of 16 amino acids. The DNA for the CDR3 is TGCGCCAGCAGCCAAGAGGGCACTAGCTCCTACAATGAGCAGTTCTTC. Translated, it gives CASSQEGTSSYNEQFF.

CDR3 sequence reads: CASSLVGGFYEQYF. The CDR3 DNA follows: TGTGCCAGCAGCTTGGTTGGGGGGTTCTACGAGCAGTACTTC. This chain links TRBV5-6 with TRBJ2-7; D is possibly TRBD2 (6 bases). Per germline, CDR1 SGHDT and CDR2 YYEEEE. Deletions cut 0 bases from V and 3 bases from J, with 10 bases between. This CDR3 region has 14 residues. Based on the CDR3 plus reference TRBV5-6 and TRBJ2-7, the full variable domain is DAGVTQSPTHLIKTRGQQVTLRCSPKSGHDTVSWYQQALGQGPQFIFQYYEEEERQRGNFPDRFSGHQFPNYSSELNVNALLLGDSALYLCASSLVGGFYEQYFGPGTRLTVT.

This clone was recorded a few times. The V gene is TRBV27, the J gene TRBJ2-7; 9 nucleotides align to TRBD1. The CDR3 extends over 13 amino acids. Unmatched junction bases numbered 7, after V lost 6 bases and J lost 7 bases. Germline CDR1 and CDR2: MNHEY and SMNVEV (reference sequence). DNA of the CDR3: TGTGCCAGCAGCCTGACAGGGGGGTGGGAGCAGTACTTC. Translated, it gives CASSLTGGWEQYF.